Presented here are 25 T cell receptor beta chains from one specimen sequenced in a study of STAT3 mutations in large granular lymphocyte leukemia. General study points: At least one immunodominant TCR beta clonotype appeared in every T-cell large granular lymphocyte leukemia patient.

Their recognized antigens are unknown. Clones were read by immunoSEQ multiplex PCR, and TCRdb kept only the in-frame ones, dropping some. There are roughly 3,200 clones in the sample; roughly 90% occur only once, and over 45% lies in the top ten. Material for sequencing was peripheral blood mononuclear cells. These receptors all stem from a man between 40 and 49 years old with T-cell large granular lymphocyte leukemia. Some clones in this sample may be carry-over from other donors' samples.

The count of this clone is one. J is TRBJ1-5 and V is TRBV18, with 7 bases identical to TRBD1. There are 17 residues in the CDR3. Germline trimming cut 1 base from V and 5 bases from J; bases unmatched to any gene: 11. Germline V gene lookup returns CDR1 KGHSH and CDR2 LQKENI. CDR3 amino acids: CASSPRRPGQTDQPQHF. Here the CDR3 DNA reads TGTGCCAGCTCACCACGCCGGCCGGGACAGACCGATCAGCCCCAGCATTTT. Filled out from reference TRBV18 and TRBJ1-5, the complete variable domain reads NAGVMQNPRHLVRRRGQEARLRCSPMKGHSHVYWYRQLPEEGLKFMVYLQKENIIDESGMPKERFSAEFPKEGPSILRIQQVVRGDSAAYFCASSPRRPGQTDQPQHFGDGTRLSIL.

The chain uses TRBV15 and TRBJ2-1; tentatively, D is TRBD2 (5 bases). This CDR3 region has 17 residues. V was cut by 0 bases and J by 6 bases, with 18 bases left in between. The germline gives CDR1 LNHNV, CDR2 YYDKDF (reference sequence). The CDR3 here is CATSRDLDPGWGNEQFF. DNA of the CDR3: TGTGCCACCAGCAGAGATCTCGACCCGGGGTGGGGCAATGAGCAGTTCTTC.

The rearrangement links TRBV5-8 to TRBJ2-3; D ambiguous. CDR1 and CDR2 (germline): SGHTS, YDEGEE. V shed 0 bases and J shed 6 bases, with 11 bases lying between them. The CDR3 loop spans 14 amino acids. The CDR3 region has the DNA TGTGCCAGCAGCTTGGTGGCACCGGTTGATACGCAGTATTTT. Translating it yields CASSLVAPVDTQYF. Full variable domain (remainder filled in from reference TRBV5-8 and TRBJ2-3): EAGVTQSPTHLIKTRGQQATLRCSPISGHTSVYWYQQALGLGLQFLLWYDEGEERNRGNFPPRFSGRQFPNYSSELNVNALELEDSALYLCASSLVAPVDTQYFGPGTRLTVL.

V is TRBV5-4 and J is TRBJ2-1; D is perhaps TRBD1 (6 bases). Germline CDR1 SGHNT, CDR2 YYREEE (reference sequence). Trimming shortened V by 4 bases and J by 0 bases, and 11 bases separated the two germline ends. The CDR3 extends over 15 amino acids. The CDR3 loop reads CASSLTGSSYNEQFF. The CDR3 nucleotides read TGTGCCAGCAGCCTTACAGGGAGCTCCTACAATGAGCAGTTCTTC.

The rearrangement uses TRBV7-6 and TRBJ2-7; 7 nucleotides line up with TRBD1. The CDR3 runs 19 residues. Germline loops: CDR1 SGHVS, CDR2 FNYEAQ. Unmatched junction bases numbered 19, after V lost 1 base and J lost 4 bases. The CDR3, as DNA: TGTGCCAGCAGCTTAGAGACTGGGACAGAGGGGAACCCCGGTTACGAGCAGTACTTC. Its translation: CASSLETGTEGNPGYEQYF.

The chain carries TRBV30 and TRBJ1-3; D perhaps matches TRBD1 (5 bases). Germline-derived CDR1 and CDR2 are GTSNPN and SVGIG (reference sequence). The CDR3 contains 12 residues. As DNA, the CDR3 is TGTGCGCAGGGAAAATCTGGAAACACCATATATTTT. This sequence encodes CAQGKSGNTIYF.

The rearrangement uses TRBV5-1 and TRBJ1-2; 8 bases line up with TRBD1. Germline V gene sequence: CDR1 SGHRS, CDR2 YFSETQ. The CDR3 runs to 15 residues. Unmatched junction bases numbered 16, after V lost 7 bases and J lost 8 bases. The CDR3 loop is CASSSPDRGSEGYTF. The DNA for the CDR3 is TGCGCCAGCTCCTCCCCCGACAGGGGATCGGAGGGCTACACCTTC.

The chain carries TRBV10-2 and TRBJ2-2, with D tentatively TRBD1 or TRBD2 (7 bases each). Germline V CDR1 and CDR2: WSHSY, SAAADI. CDR3 length: 14 amino acids. The ends were cut back, 7 bases at V and 5 bases at J, with 14 bases in the middle. CDR3 sequence: CASKQGGVTGELFF. In DNA, the CDR3 is TGCGCCAGCAAGCAGGGGGGGGTTACCGGGGAGCTGTTTTTT.

This sequence joins TRBV18 and TRBJ1-2; 9 nucleotides match TRBD1. This CDR3 has 14 amino acids. Germline CDR1 KGHSH, CDR2 LQKENI. With 2 bases clipped from V and 8 bases from J, the junction kept 6 bases outside the gene matches. CDR3 DNA: TGTGCCAGCTCACCATCCGGGACAGGGAACGGCTACACCTTC. It specifies CASSPSGTGNGYTF.

The chain couples TRBV6-6 to TRBJ1-1; unclear D gene. Germline lookup yields CDR1 MNHNY and CDR2 SVGAGI (reference sequence). The V gene lost 4 bases and the J gene lost 1 base, with 13 bases spanning the gap. The CDR3 is 15 amino acids. CDR3 sequence reads: CASSLDGRPNTEAFF. DNA for the CDR3: TGTGCCAGCAGTTTGGACGGAAGGCCGAACACTGAAGCTTTCTTT.

J is TRBJ2-7 and V is TRBV7-9; 7 bases are shared with TRBD2. CDR3 length: 18 amino acids. Germline values: CDR1 SEHNR, CDR2 FQNEAQ (reference sequence). V trimming: 1 base; J trimming: 0 bases; junction bases outside the gene matches: 12. As DNA, the CDR3 is TGTGCCAGCAGCTTAGGGTCGGGGTCGGGGGGAACCTCCTACGAGCAGTACTTC. Its translation is CASSLGSGSGGTSYEQYF.

The chain uses TRBV5-5 and TRBJ1-5; unclear D gene. CDR1 is SGHKS and CDR2 is YYEKEE in the germline V gene (reference sequence). The CDR3 loop spans 13 amino acids. V lost 5 bases, J lost 5 bases, and 11 bases lay in between. The CDR3 spells CASRTRMDQPQHF. CDR3 coding DNA: TGTGCCAGCAGGACACGGATGGATCAGCCCCAGCATTTT.

The J gene is TRBJ1-4, the V gene TRBV18; 7 nucleotides align to TRBD1. After removal of 3 bases from V and 5 bases from J, the junction contained 9 bases not matched to a gene. The CDR3 contains 16 residues. Germline CDR1 reads KGHSH; CDR2 reads LQKENI. As DNA, the CDR3 is TGTGCCAGCTCACCGTGGGAGGGGGCAGTGAATGAAAAACTGTTTTTT. Protein: CASSPWEGAVNEKLFF. The whole variable domain, filled in from reference TRBV18 and TRBJ1-4, reads NAGVMQNPRHLVRRRGQEARLRCSPMKGHSHVYWYRQLPEEGLKFMVYLQKENIIDESGMPKERFSAEFPKEGPSILRIQQVVRGDSAAYFCASSPWEGAVNEKLFFGSGTQLSVL.

The chain carries TRBV18 and TRBJ1-2; D unresolved. CDR1 KGHSH and CDR2 LQKENI come from the germline V gene. CDR3 length equals 12 residues. Deletions cut 2 bases from V and 8 bases from J, with 9 bases between. CDR3 DNA: TGTGCCAGCTCACCAATCCAAGGGGGCTACACCTTC. Amino acids: CASSPIQGGYTF.

This rearrangement joins TRBV28 to TRBJ2-3; 10 bases match TRBD1. The V segment lost 5 bases and the J segment 1 base; nucleotides outside the gene matches: 3. CDR3 length equals 15 residues. Germline CDR1 reads MDHEN; CDR2 reads SYDVKM. DNA of the CDR3: TGTGCCAGCAGTGTTGGGACAGGGGGCACAGATACGCAGTATTTT. Protein: CASSVGTGGTDTQYF.

The DNA for the CDR3 is TGTGCCAGCAGTTTAGATTGGGTCTATGGCTACACCTTC. Its protein is CASSLDWVYGYTF. V is TRBV28 and J is TRBJ1-2; D not certain. Between the trimmed V and J ends, which lost 2 bases and 4 bases, there was a span of 8 bases. The V gene's germline CDR1 is MDHEN and CDR2 SYDVKM. CDR3 length: 13 residues.

This chain joins TRBV10-3 and TRBJ2-1, with a weak D call TRBD2 (7 bases). The germline CDR1 and CDR2 sequences are ENHRY and SYGVKD. There are 15 residues in the CDR3. The V and J ends lost 10 bases and 4 bases respectively, with 20 bases between them. CDR3 nucleotide sequence: TGTGCCACCGGGGCTGGGGGGGGCCAGTACAATGAGCAGTTCTTC. It is translated as CATGAGGGQYNEQFF.

V gene TRBV7-9 combines with J gene TRBJ1-1, with TRBD1 as a possible D gene (5 bases). Germline V CDR1 and CDR2: SEHNR, FQNEAQ (reference sequence). CDR3 length equals 13 residues. Trimming took off 2 bases at V and 4 bases at J, with 8 bases between the two ends. The CDR3 DNA is TGTGCCAGCAGCTTAACAGGACCCACTGAAGCTTTCTTT. It is translated as CASSLTGPTEAFF.

V is TRBV5-6 and J is TRBJ2-3, with D hard to call. Trimming cost V 4 bases and J 2 bases, with 5 bases left between them. Germline V gene lookup returns CDR1 SGHDT and CDR2 YYEEEE. The CDR3 has 12 residues. The CDR3 sequence: CASSLITDTQYF. CDR3 bases: TGTGCCAGCAGCCTAATCACAGATACGCAGTATTTT.

The chain joins TRBV9 to TRBJ2-7, with D uncertain. Per the germline V gene, CDR1 is SGDLS and CDR2 is YYNGEE. Trimming took 4 bases from V and 0 from J, leaving 11 bases between them. This CDR3 comprises 14 residues. CDR3 bases: TGTGCCAGCAGCCCGCCCGGGTCCTCCTACGAGCAGTACTTC. Translated, it gives CASSPPGSSYEQYF. The complete variable domain, with remaining parts taken from reference TRBV9 and TRBJ2-7, reads DSGVTQTPKHLITATGQRVTLRCSPRSGDLSVYWYQQSLDQGLQFLIQYYNGEERAKGNILERFSAQQFPDLHSELNLSSLELGDSALYFCASSPPGSSYEQYFGPGTRLTVT.

The chain couples TRBV19 to TRBJ1-1, with a tentative D call TRBD1 (5 bases). CDR1 LNHDA and CDR2 SQIVND come from the germline V gene (reference sequence). V dropped 7 bases and J dropped 0 bases, with 9 bases sitting between them. The CDR3 totals 13 residues. CDR3 region: CASKSGMNTEAFF. CDR3 bases: TGTGCCAGTAAATCAGGGATGAACACTGAAGCTTTCTTT.

V usage is TRBV5-6 and J usage is TRBJ2-2; TRBD1 is a possible D gene (5 bases). The CDR3 is 15 residues long. Trimming cost V 1 base and J 3 bases, with 10 bases left between them. In germline, CDR1 is SGHDT, CDR2 YYEEEE. The chain's CDR3 is CASSLSRADTGELFF. Here the CDR3 DNA reads TGTGCCAGCAGCTTGAGCAGGGCTGACACCGGGGAGCTGTTTTTT.

The rearrangement links TRBV10-2 to TRBJ2-7; D remains ambiguous. The germline CDR1 and CDR2 sequences are WSHSY and SAAADI. V dropped 4 bases and J dropped 3 bases, with 13 bases sitting between them. CDR3 length: 14 amino acids. The CDR3 DNA reads as TGCGCCAGCAGTGCCCGATCTGGGATCTACGAGCAGTACTTC. Translation gives CASSARSGIYEQYF.

This rearrangement joins TRBV5-4 to TRBJ2-4; 10 positions agree with TRBD1. The CDR3 loop spans 15 amino acids. J lost 10 bases, V lost 0 bases, and 7 bases had no gene match. Germline CDR1 SGHNT, CDR2 YYREEE (reference sequence). The CDR3 sequence is CASSLGGQGQGIQYF. As DNA, the CDR3 is TGTGCCAGCAGCTTGGGGGGACAGGGGCAAGGGATTCAGTACTTC.

This clone was detected once. The chain is built from TRBV19 and TRBJ1-2; TRBD1 might be the D (5 bases). V was cut by 3 bases and J by 6 bases, with 11 bases left in between. Germline V lookup: CDR1 LNHDA, CDR2 SQIVND (reference sequence). CDR3 length: 13 amino acids. The CDR3 here is CASSISQGDGYTF. The CDR3, as DNA: TGTGCCAGTAGTATTAGTCAGGGTGATGGCTACACCTTC.